The 11 T cell receptor beta chains reported below all come from one sample, sequenced in a study of shared clonotypes between healthy human individuals. Assay: immunoSEQ multiplex PCR; the TCRdb copy retains only in-frame clones and omits some. The sample lists 550,000 to 650,000 clones; 95% to 97% were seen once. Naive CD8 cells lacked CD45RO, underwent positive selection for CCR7 and left out terminally differentiated effector memory CD45RA+ cells. The sample consisted of naive CD8+ T cells sorted from blood. These receptors were collected from a woman in her 30s in good health.

The chain combines TRBV6-5 with TRBJ2-7; the D gene could be TRBD1 or TRBD2 (5 bases each). Germline V gene data show CDR1 as MNHEY and CDR2 as SVGAGI. The CDR3 covers 14 residues. V dropped 1 base and J dropped 2 bases, with 9 bases sitting between them. CDR3 sequence (DNA): TGTGCCAGCAGTTACTTGGGACGGACCTACGAGCAGTACTTC. Residues: CASSYLGRTYEQYF.

This chain connects TRBV4-2 to TRBJ2-1, with 8 bases matching TRBD2. The CDR3 is 19 residues long. V gave up 1 base and J gave up 7 bases; unmatched junction bases: 18. Germline V CDR1 and CDR2: LGHNA, YNFKEQ. CDR3 DNA: TGTGCCAGCAGCCAAGGAGAAAGGGTCGGAACTAGCGGTACGAATGAGCAGTTCTTC. Translation: CASSQGERVGTSGTNEQFF.

V and J are TRBV13 and TRBJ2-5, with D tentatively TRBD1 or TRBD2 (5 bases each). Trimming removed 5 bases from V and 5 bases from J, with 18 bases in between. CDR1 and CDR2 from the germline V gene are PRHDT and FYEKMQ (reference sequence). The CDR3 covers 15 residues. CDR3 amino acids: CASSPTGRAGETQYF. CDR3 DNA sequence: TGTGCCAGCAGCCCCACGGGGCGGGCCGGGGAGACCCAGTACTTC. Full variable domain (missing parts from reference TRBV13 and TRBJ2-5): AAGVIQSPRHLIKEKRETATLKCYPIPRHDTVYWYQQGPGQDPQFLISFYEKMQSDKGSIPDRFSAQQFSDYHSELNMSSLELGDSALYFCASSPTGRAGETQYFGPGTRLLVL.

The rearrangement links TRBV11-2 to TRBJ2-1; 8 bases line up with TRBD2. The CDR3 consists of 16 residues. Germline assignment: CDR1 SGHAT and CDR2 FQNNGV. With 0 bases clipped from V and 6 bases from J, the junction kept 7 bases outside the gene matches. CDR3 residues: CASSLEWTSSVNEQFF. DNA of the CDR3: TGTGCCAGCAGCTTAGAATGGACTAGCTCGGTCAATGAGCAGTTCTTC.

The rearrangement uses TRBV7-9 and TRBJ1-1; 8 bases fit TRBD1. Germline V gene sequence: CDR1 SEHNR, CDR2 FQNEAQ (reference sequence). The J segment lost 1 base and the V segment lost 5 bases, leaving 3 bases of the junction unmatched. This CDR3 spans 14 amino acids. CDR3 DNA: TGTGCCAGCAGCAATACAGGGGGGAACACTGAAGCTTTCTTT. Translated: CASSNTGGNTEAFF.

The chain has TRBV27 and TRBJ1-5; no clear D gene. CDR3 size: 16 residues. V lost 8 bases to trimming and J lost 7 bases, with 24 bases between them. Germline loops: CDR1 MNHEY, CDR2 SMNVEV (reference sequence). The CDR3 is CASQPPVDRQGQPQHF. CDR3 sequence (DNA): TGTGCCAGCCAACCCCCAGTGGACCGCCAAGGGCAGCCCCAGCATTTT.

The chain joins TRBV25-1 to TRBJ2-3; D unresolved. Germline V gene data show CDR1 as MGHDK and CDR2 as SYGVNS. CDR3 length: 14 residues. V was cut by 4 bases and J by 0 bases, with 8 bases left in between. The CDR3 spells CASSAVQSTDTQYF. CDR3 nucleotides: TGTGCCAGCAGTGCAGTACAGAGCACAGATACGCAGTATTTT.

This chain connects TRBV29-1 to TRBJ2-7, with 8 bases aligning to TRBD2. From germline, CDR1 is SQVTM and CDR2 ANQGSEA. V lost 5 bases to trimming and J lost 4 bases; unmatched junction nucleotides: 7. The CDR3 is 13 amino acids. CDR3 protein: CSVIPLAEYEQYF. The CDR3 coding sequence is TGCAGCGTTATCCCACTAGCGGAGTACGAGCAGTACTTC.

The gene calls are TRBV28 and TRBJ2-1; 15 positions match TRBD2. This CDR3 has 18 amino acids. The trim removed 3 bases at V and 4 bases at J, leaving 7 bases unmatched. Per germline, CDR1 MDHEN and CDR2 SYDVKM. CDR3 in DNA: TGTGCCAGCAGTTTGCGGACTAGCGGGAGGGAAACTTACAATGAGCAGTTCTTC. Its translation: CASSLRTSGRETYNEQFF.

This clone has a single count. The rearrangement links TRBV6-1 to TRBJ2-1; D is ambiguous. Germline V gene lookup returns CDR1 MNHNS and CDR2 SASEGT. CDR3 length: 14 amino acids. Trimming shortened V by 1 base and J by 6 bases, and 10 bases separated the two germline ends. The CDR3 reads CASSEGVHFNEQFF. The CDR3 DNA reads as TGTGCCAGCAGTGAAGGTGTGCATTTCAATGAGCAGTTCTTC.

The chain has TRBV19 and TRBJ2-7; D is ambiguous. The CDR3 sequence is 13 residues long. V lost 8 bases to trimming and J lost 0 bases, with 11 bases between them. Germline V lookup: CDR1 LNHDA, CDR2 SQIVND (reference sequence). The CDR3 protein is CASATESSYEQYF. CDR3 nucleotide sequence: TGTGCCAGTGCGACCGAGAGCTCCTACGAGCAGTACTTC.